This record covers a single T cell receptor beta chain. The entry originates in a study of blood T cell repertoires in COVID-19. Study-wide background: In each case, the material was cDNA or gDNA derived from T cells, B-cell-depleted T cells, or PBMCs.

The method was immunoSEQ multiplex PCR; TCRdb's version includes in-frame clones alone and lacks a portion of them. The sample records some 150,000 clones, roughly 85% being singletons. V lost 1 base to trimming and J lost 0 bases, with 10 bases between them. The germline V gene has CDR1 SGHDN and CDR2 FVKESK. This CDR3 has 16 amino acids. The TCR sequence derives from a man between 50 and 59 years old who had recovered from COVID-19. The source material was PBMCs or T cells enriched from blood (not recorded which). The V gene is TRBV14, the J gene TRBJ1-3, with D hard to call. The CDR3 loop is CASSQVVTASGNTIYF. CDR3 in DNA: TGTGCCAGCAGCCAAGTAGTAACAGCCTCTGGAAACACCATATATTTT.